This is a list of T cell receptor beta chains from one sample in a study of human T cells and chemical hapten exposure. One entry per CDR3 protein results from TCRdb running MiXCR on the RACE reads. The repertoire holds tens of thousands of distinct CDR3 sequences, with 12% to 15% as singletons. The sequencing here drew on whole blood, taken in connection with sensitization to the hapten diphenylcyclopropenone (DPC). These receptors were obtained from a woman between 50 and 59 years old with alopecia areata. Some clones in this sample may be carry-over from other donors' samples. The conserved cysteine and the conserved F or W are not part of the CDR3 here. A D gene is named only where the DNA matches it firmly.

12 - TRBV7-2 ASSRQGLHNEQF
12 TRBD1 TRBV6-2/TRBV6-3 AGDRGSPGGEQF
12 - TRBV5-1 ASSLTYRGTEAF
11 TRBD1 TRBV29-1 SVEEGANTEAF
13 TRBD2 TRBV7-9 ASSLTSGVTYEQY
10 - TRBV9 ASNANGDTQY
13 TRBD1 TRBV4-1 ASSPPDRDAYGYT
12 TRBD2 TRBV11-2 ASSSLGGQETQY
12 TRBD2 TRBV12-3/TRBV12-4 ASTPTSGSDEQY
13 - TRBV30 AWSVLGAGPDTQY
9 - TRBV20-1 SASPTDTQY
11 - TRBV29-1 SVAAYSYNEQF
12 - TRBV3-1 ASSQVGKRYGYT
14 - TRBV19 ASSIIPGSGANVLT
13 - TRBV5-1 ASSVDRPSTDTQY
13 - TRBV7-2 ASSFRRDSNQPQH
10 - TRBV5-1 ASSAPSYEQY
15 TRBD2 TRBV6-2/TRBV6-3 ASSFRGPSGSTGELF
12 TRBD2 TRBV11-2 ASSHGLGQETQY
13 - TRBV4-2 VSSQGMQGYTEAF
14 TRBD1 TRBV7-2 ASSLGTGTGGRGYT
10 - TRBV3-1 ASSQGGEKAF
12 TRBD1 TRBV12-3/TRBV12-4 ASSAGTGHTEAF
13 TRBD2 TRBV28 ASSLAGGPFNEQF
11 - TRBV29-1 SVQAFSYNEQF
14 - TRBV11-2 ASGPRGLLTSYEQY
11 TRBD1 TRBV29-1 SVRRGQTYEQY
12 - TRBV11-2 ASSTPRTAYEQY
12 - TRBV6-5 ASSYGQWSYEQY
11 - TRBV7-8 ASSRRRDTEAF
13 TRBD2 TRBV10-1 ASRDGLAYDNEQF
9 - TRBV2 ASSDSLQEH
13 TRBD1 TRBV28 ASSLPGQGDHEQY
10 - TRBV5-1 ASSWAANEQF
13 - TRBV11-2 ASSLSPGPYNEQF
12 TRBD2 TRBV5-5 ASSLAGGSDEQF
14 TRBD2 TRBV5-1 ASSEGLAGIQETQY
13 - TRBV7-2 ASSLYNSLQETQY
12 - TRBV7-2 ASSLRRERETQY
14 TRBD1 TRBV18 ASSLQTGDSGNTIY
10 - TRBV3-1 ASTQLGGEQY
15 TRBD2 TRBV12-3/TRBV12-4 ASSLVLSGSYTGELF
13 - TRBV7-9 ASSSFPSGNYGYT
11 TRBD2 TRBV7-6 ASSWTSGSEQF
10 - TRBV7-6 ASSSALGEQY
12 - TRBV12-5 ASGLGQREKPQY
12 - TRBV30 AWSVGGHGEKLF
10 - TRBV29-1 SVKGRDEKLF
13 - TRBV5-4 ASSLIGGLTGELF
12 TRBD1 TRBV11-2 ASSWNGQGAEAF
12 TRBD2 TRBV6-5 ASSYAGGVKTQY
11 - TRBV18 ASSPQVQETQY
11 - TRBV7-9 ASSPGSFTEAF
13 - TRBV18 ASSLRVELNQPQH
14 - TRBV5-3 ARSARATGDNQPQH